Listed below are T cell receptor beta chains from one sample, sequenced in a study of cytomegalovirus exposure and HLA in healthy donors. TCRdb's table, derived via immunoSEQ multiplex PCR, lists solely in-frame clones and lacks some. This sample carries 110,000 to 150,000 clones, approximately 72% of them seen once, and the ten largest clones take approximately 2%. Specimen: PBMCs. The receptors were gathered from a middle-aged man in good health and CMV-seronegative. Both conserved end residues are part of each CDR3. Each record gives: V gene, clone size, D gene, J gene, CDR3 protein, CDR3 DNA. A D gene is named only where the DNA matches it firmly. The size of a clone is reported for some rows only, either as once, few or many, or as a class for expanded clones.

>TRBV5-1|.|.|TRBJ1-1
CASSLELGQARTEAFF
TGCGCCAGCAGCTTGGAGTTGGGGCAGGCTAGGACTGAAGCTTTCTTT
>TRBV6-1|few|.|TRBJ1-1
CASSERGGNTEAFF
TGTGCCAGCAGTGAGAGAGGGGGGAACACTGAAGCTTTCTTT
>TRBV7-9|once|.|TRBJ1-1
CASSPPGWNTEAFF
TGTGCCAGCAGCCCCCCCGGGTGGAACACTGAAGCTTTCTTT
>TRBV19|.|.|TRBJ1-5
CASSIIYRPNQPQHF
TGTGCCAGTAGTATAATTTACAGGCCCAATCAGCCCCAGCATTTT
>TRBV6-5|once|.|TRBJ1-1
CASSPGNTEAFF
TGTGCCAGCAGTCCAGGGAACACTGAAGCTTTCTTT
>TRBV5-1|.|.|TRBJ2-1
CASSPTTSSYNEQFF
TGCGCCAGCAGCCCGACTACAAGCTCCTACAATGAGCAGTTCTTC
>TRBV19|.|TRBD1|TRBJ1-2
CASSIHRGASYGYTF
TGTGCCAGTAGTATCCACAGGGGGGCCAGCTATGGCTACACCTTC
>TRBV19|.|TRBD1|TRBJ1-6
CASSRGTVNSPLHF
TGTGCCAGTAGTAGGGGGACAGTTAATTCACCCCTCCACTTT
>TRBV7-9|.|TRBD2|TRBJ2-1
CASSRPGLAGGNEQFF
TGTGCCAGCAGCCGGCCGGGACTAGCGGGAGGCAATGAGCAGTTCTTC
>TRBV9|.|TRBD2|TRBJ2-1
CASSDGLAGGPHEQFF
TGTGCCAGCAGCGACGGACTAGCGGGAGGGCCCCATGAGCAGTTCTTC
>TRBV27|.|TRBD1|TRBJ2-7
CASSPGTGGYEQYF
TGTGCCAGCAGTCCGGGGACAGGGGGCTACGAGCAGTACTTC
>TRBV7-2|.|TRBD1|TRBJ1-6
CASSLAGTGYDSPLHF
TGTGCCAGCAGCTTAGCGGGGACAGGGTATGATTCACCCCTCCACTTT